The sequence of this TCR beta chain was determined in a study of blood T cell repertoires in COVID-19. Study context: The United States, Italy and Spain were the sources of the acute and convalescent COVID-19 samples. Sources were T cells, B-cell-depleted T cells, or PBMCs; the material itself was cDNA or gDNA.

In the source study's methods: Cell counts per sample came from amplifying reference gene primers. Clones were sequenced by immunoSEQ multiplex PCR, and TCRdb holds only the in-frame ones, with some missing. The V and J calls and clone size were taken over from that table, and D and trimming were inferred from the DNA. The table includes 60,000 to 80,000 clones, roughly 84% detected once. Trimming cost V 5 bases and J 2 bases, with 16 bases left between them. Germline V gives CDR1 SEHNR, CDR2 FQNEAQ (reference sequence). CDR3 size: 16 residues. The gene calls are TRBV7-9 and TRBJ2-1, with TRBD2 as a possible D gene (6 bases). The clonotype comes from a man between 50 and 59 years old with active COVID-19. Sequenced sample: peripheral blood. CDR3 DNA sequence: TGTGCCAGCAGCGCTCTTAGGAGGGAAGCCTACAATGAGCAGTTCTTC. Its translation is CASSALRREAYNEQFF.